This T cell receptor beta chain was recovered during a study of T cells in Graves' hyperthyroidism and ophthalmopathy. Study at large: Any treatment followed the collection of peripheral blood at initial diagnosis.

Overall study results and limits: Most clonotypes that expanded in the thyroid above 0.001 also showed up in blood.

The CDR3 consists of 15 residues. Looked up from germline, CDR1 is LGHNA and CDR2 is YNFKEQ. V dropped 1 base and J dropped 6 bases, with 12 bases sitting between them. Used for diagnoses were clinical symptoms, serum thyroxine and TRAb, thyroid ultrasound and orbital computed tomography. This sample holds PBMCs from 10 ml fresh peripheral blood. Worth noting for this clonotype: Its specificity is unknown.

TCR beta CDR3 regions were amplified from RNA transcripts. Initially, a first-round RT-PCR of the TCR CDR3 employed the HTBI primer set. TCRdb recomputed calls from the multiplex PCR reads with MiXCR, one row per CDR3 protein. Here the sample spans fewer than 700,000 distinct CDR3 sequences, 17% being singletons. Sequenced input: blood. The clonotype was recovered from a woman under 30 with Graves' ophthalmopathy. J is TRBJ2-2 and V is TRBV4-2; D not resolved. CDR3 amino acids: CASSQVVGEPGELFF. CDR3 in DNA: TGTGCCAGCAGCCAAGTAGTCGGAGAACCCGGGGAGCTGTTTTTT.